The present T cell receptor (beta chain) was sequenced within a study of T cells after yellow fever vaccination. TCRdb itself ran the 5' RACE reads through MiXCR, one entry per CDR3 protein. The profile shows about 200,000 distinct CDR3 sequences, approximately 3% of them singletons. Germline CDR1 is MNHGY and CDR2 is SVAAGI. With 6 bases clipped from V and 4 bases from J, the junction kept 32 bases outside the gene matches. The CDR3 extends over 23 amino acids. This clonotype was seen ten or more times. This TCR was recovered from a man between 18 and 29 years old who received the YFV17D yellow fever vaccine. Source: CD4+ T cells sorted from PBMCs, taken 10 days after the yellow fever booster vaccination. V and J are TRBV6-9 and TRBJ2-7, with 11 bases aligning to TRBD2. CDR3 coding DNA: TGTGCCAGCAGCCGTATTCCCCTACTAGCGGGGGAAGTAACAGCTCGTATTTTATACGAGCAGTACGTC. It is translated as CASSRIPLLAGEVTARILYEQYV.